This TCR beta chain came from a study of CD8 T cells in ankylosing spondylitis. Regarding the study as a whole: Peripheral blood samples showed relatively rare disease-linked clones, and these clones were CD8+. Ankylosing spondylitis blood appeared to carry a characteristic TCR beta motif of roughly 8 highly homologous variants. As reported, disease-linked clones showed significant enrichment in matched ankylosing spondylitis synovial fluid.

Library preparation for TCR beta used quantitative 5'-RACE with molecular barcodes. Each CDR3 protein is one row after TCRdb ran MiXCR on the 5' RACE reads. The sample gives some 130,000 distinct CDR3 sequences, approximately 17% of which show up once; approximately 30% is in the top ten. Germline lookup yields CDR1 SGHDT and CDR2 YYEEEE. V dropped 2 bases and J dropped 4 bases, with 9 bases sitting between them. The CDR3 contains 13 residues. Points on this clonotype: Its matching antigen is unknown.

The sample consisted of blood, either unsorted or a sorted T cell fraction (not recorded which). The chain uses TRBV5-6 and TRBJ1-2; D perhaps matches TRBD1 (5 bases). This TCR was recovered from a male donor with ankylosing spondylitis. CDR3: CASSFRQSYGYTF. The CDR3 nucleotides are TGTGCCAGCAGCTTCCGACAGTCCTATGGCTACACCTTC.